This entry lists 11 T cell receptor beta chains sequenced from one sample in a study of T-cell reconstitution after alpha-beta-depleted transplantation in children. Unique molecular identifiers were built into the TCRbeta library. MiXCR was run by TCRdb on the PCR reads, yielding one entry per CDR3 protein. Here the sample spans 700,000 to 850,000 distinct CDR3 sequences, 15% to 20% being singletons. Sequenced here: PBMCs, mostly from graft donor cells, sampled 360 days after TCRalphabeta/CD19-depleted stem cell transplant. These receptors were obtained from a male patient younger than 18 who had a stem cell transplant for acute lymphoblastic leukemia, so the T cells may come from the graft donor.

In regard to this clonotype: In this CDR3 the conserved last residue, phenylalanine or tryptophan, is missing, so a read error is likely. The V gene is TRBV2, the J gene TRBJ1-2, with D hard to call. The length of the CDR3 is 11 residues. From germline, CDR1 is SNHLY and CDR2 FYNNEI. The ends were cut back, 8 bases at V and 2 bases at J, with 6 bases in the middle. This CDR3 reads CASSGNYGYTI. The CDR3 nucleotides read TGTGCCAGCTCGGGGAACTATGGCTACACCATC.

This clonotype was seen a few times. This rearrangement joins TRBV30 to TRBJ2-2; no clear D. Looked up from germline, CDR1 is GTSNPN and CDR2 is SVGIG (reference sequence). The CDR3 loop spans 12 amino acids. V gave up 0 bases and J gave up 8 bases, with 7 bases separating them. For the CDR3, the DNA is TGTGCCTGGAGTGTAACTGTTGGGGAGCTGTTTTTT. This encodes CAWSVTVGELFF.

This clonotype was detected a few times. The chain uses TRBV20-1 and TRBJ2-7; the match to TRBD2 covers 7 bases. J was trimmed by 7 bases and V by 3 bases; bases with no gene match: 3. The germline V gene encodes CDR1 DFQATT and CDR2 SNEGSKA (reference sequence). The CDR3 extends over 11 amino acids. The CDR3 region has the DNA TGCAGTGCTAGCGGGAGGAGGGAGCAGTACTTC. Translation: CSASGRREQYF.

This clonotype was picked up a small number of times. The V call is TRBV21-1, the J call TRBJ2-3; the D segment call TRBD2 is taken from the table without a DNA check. TRBV21-1 is flagged as a pseudogene. The CDR3 spans 16 residues. DNA of the CDR3: TGTGCCAGCAGCTCGCGGGAGGGCTCTTCGACAGATACGCAGTATTTT. It specifies CASSSREGSSTDTQYF.

There are a few counts of this clonotype. This chain connects TRBV9 to TRBJ2-1; D could derive from TRBD1 or TRBD2 (5 bases each). The V and J ends lost 0 bases and 0 bases respectively, with 10 bases between them. The CDR3 runs to 16 residues. CDR1 is SGDLS, CDR2 YYNGEE, per germline. CDR3 sequence (DNA): TGTGCCAGCAGCGTAGTCGGGGCTGGCTCCTACAATGAGCAGTTCTTC. Translated, it gives CASSVVGAGSYNEQFF.

The CDR3 sequence: CATAPSVNYEQYF. CDR3 in DNA: TGTGCCACCGCCCCTAGTGTCAACTACGAGCAGTACTTC. The rearrangement uses TRBV27 and TRBJ2-7; D is unclear. The V end lost 10 bases, the J end lost 3 bases, and 16 bases lay between the germline ends. The CDR3 length is 13 residues. Germline CDR1 MNHEY, CDR2 SMNVEV (reference sequence).

The sample holds a few counts of this clonotype. The CDR3 loop is CASSLVFGDSNQPQHF. The CDR3 nucleotides read TGTGCCAGCAGCTTGGTCTTCGGAGATAGCAATCAGCCCCAGCATTTT. The V call is TRBV5-5, the J call TRBJ1-5, with D unresolved. V was trimmed by 0 bases and J by 0 bases, leaving 10 bases between them. CDR1 and CDR2 from the germline V gene are SGHKS and YYEKEE (reference sequence). The CDR3 totals 16 residues. Full variable domain (rest looked up from reference TRBV5-5 and TRBJ1-5): DAGVTQSPTHLIKTRGQQVTLRCSPISGHKSVSWYQQVLGQGPQFIFQYYEKEERGRGNFPDRFSARQFPNYSSELNVNALLLGDSALYLCASSLVFGDSNQPQHFGDGTRLSIL.

V usage is TRBV11-2 and J usage is TRBJ2-5, with a possible D match to TRBD2 (5 bases). The germline V gene has CDR1 SGHAT and CDR2 FQNNGV. V dropped 2 bases and J dropped 4 bases, with 8 bases sitting between them. CDR3 length equals 13 residues. CDR3 sequence reads: CASSLRRPETQYF. The CDR3, as DNA: TGTGCCAGCAGCTTAAGGAGGCCAGAGACCCAGTACTTC. The full variable domain, rest sourced from reference TRBV11-2 and TRBJ2-5, is EAGVAQSPRYKIIEKRQSVAFWCNPISGHATLYWYQQILGQGPKLLIQFQNNGVVDDSQLPKDRFSAERLKGVDSTLKIQPAKLEDSAVYLCASSLRRPETQYFGPGTRLLVL.

This clonotype has only a few counts. The chain carries TRBV11-3 and TRBJ2-1; D ambiguous. V was trimmed by 5 bases and J by 8 bases, leaving 13 bases between them. Germline CDR1 is SGHNT and CDR2 is YENEEA. The CDR3 runs to 13 residues. The CDR3 reads CASSLTAAHEQFF. CDR3 nucleotide sequence: TGTGCCAGCAGCCTCACAGCCGCCCATGAGCAGTTCTTC.

The V and J genes are TRBV2 and TRBJ2-7, with D perhaps matching TRBD1 (6 bases). V lost 7 bases and J 0 bases, leaving 16 bases between the germline ends. CDR1 and CDR2 from the germline V gene are SNHLY and FYNNEI. This CDR3 spans 15 amino acids. CDR3 amino acids: CASKRRQADSYEQYF. The DNA of the CDR3 is TGTGCCAGCAAAAGGAGACAGGCCGACTCCTACGAGCAGTACTTC.

This clonotype showed up just a few times. J is TRBJ2-3 and V is TRBV7-8; 9 positions agree with TRBD1. J lost 5 bases, V lost 5 bases, and 8 bases had no gene match. The CDR3 contains 15 residues. The V gene's germline CDR1 is SGHVS and CDR2 FQNEAQ. The CDR3 sequence is CASSPNRGRGDTQYF. The DNA for the CDR3 is TGTGCCAGCAGCCCGAACAGGGGGCGAGGAGATACGCAGTATTTT. Full variable domain (missing parts from reference TRBV7-8 and TRBJ2-3): GAGVSQSPRYKVAKRGQDVALRCDPISGHVSLFWYQQALGQGPEFLTYFQNEAQLDKSGLPSDRFFAERPEGSVSTLKIQRTQQEDSAVYLCASSPNRGRGDTQYFGPGTRLTVL.